Following are 9 T cell receptor beta chains from one sample sequenced in a study of blood T cell repertoires in COVID-19 (TCRdb year 2020). Libraries were made using the immunoSEQ multiplex PCR assay. The immuneACCESS repertoire file appears here via TCRdb, limited to in-frame rearrangements. These files lack a portion of the clones; in checked studies, under half of the deficit traces to unresolved V genes, and the cause of the others is not known. Within this sample are about 36,000 clones, with roughly four fifths of them counted one time only. Together, the top ten hold about 40% of the sample. The sequenced material came from peripheral blood. Receptors originate from a human donor in a cohort sampled during active or convalescent COVID-19. The donor label of this sample is uncertain.

J is TRBJ2-7 and V is TRBV29-1, with 7 nucleotides matching TRBD1. V lost 8 bases to trimming and J lost 7 bases; unmatched junction nucleotides: 11. From germline, CDR1 is SQVTM and CDR2 ANQGSEA. The CDR3 runs to 12 residues. CDR3 DNA sequence: TGCAGCTTCAGGCAGGGGGTGGAGGAGCAGTACTTC. It codes for CSFRQGVEEQYF.

The chain joins TRBV12-3 or TRBV12-4 to TRBJ1-1; D gene unclear. V was pared by 10 bases and J by 2 bases, with 14 bases between. The CDR3 extends over 13 amino acids. CDR3 loop: CATTAGLNTEAFF. The CDR3 region has the DNA TGTGCCACCACAGCGGGTCTTAACACTGAAGCTTTCTTT.

V usage is TRBV5-4 and J usage is TRBJ2-1, with 11 bases identical to TRBD1. The CDR3 is 15 amino acids. J lost 7 bases, V lost 0 bases, and 3 bases had no gene match. Germline CDR1 is SGHNT and CDR2 is YYREEE (reference sequence). For the CDR3, the DNA is TGTGCCAGCAGCTTGGACGGACAGGGGGCGAATGAGCAGTTCTTC. It specifies CASSLDGQGANEQFF.

The chain is built from TRBV11-3 and TRBJ2-3; weak D call: TRBD1 (6 bases). V shed 1 base and J shed 3 bases, with 14 bases lying between them. CDR1 is SGHNT, CDR2 YENEEA, per germline. The CDR3 has 16 residues. The CDR3 coding sequence is TGTGCCAGCAGCTTAGGCCGGGACACCGTTACAGATACGCAGTATTTT. The encoded protein is CASSLGRDTVTDTQYF.

The chain has TRBV5-1 and TRBJ2-5; 10 positions agree with TRBD1. Trimming took 4 bases from V and 1 from J; bases not matched to a gene: 4. Germline loops: CDR1 SGHRS, CDR2 YFSETQ. There are 15 residues in the CDR3. The CDR3 loop is CASSGGQGPQETQYF. DNA for the CDR3: TGCGCCAGCAGCGGGGGACAGGGGCCCCAAGAGACCCAGTACTTC.

The rearrangement joins TRBV5-5 to TRBJ2-3; a possible D gene is TRBD1 (6 bases). This CDR3 is built from 12 residues. Trimming stripped 5 bases from V and 4 bases from J, with 8 bases between. The germline V gene encodes CDR1 SGHKS and CDR2 YYEKEE (reference sequence). The CDR3 DNA follows: TGTGCCAGCAGTTCAGGGGCAGATACGCAGTATTTT. It specifies CASSSGADTQYF.

V is TRBV11-2 and J is TRBJ2-2, with 12 nucleotides matching TRBD2. This CDR3 has 19 residues. Germline V CDR1 and CDR2: SGHAT, FQNNGV. V dropped 2 bases and J dropped 6; count of bases not matched to a gene: 13. CDR3: CASSLTSLAGGPKAGELFF. The CDR3 region has the DNA TGTGCCAGCAGCTTAACGTCCCTAGCGGGAGGGCCAAAGGCCGGGGAGCTGTTTTTT.

This clone was detected a few times. The chain has TRBV30 and TRBJ1-1, with TRBD1 matching 8 bases. The CDR3 sequence is 13 residues long. The junction had 6 bases not matched to a gene; V was cut back by 8 bases and J by 1 base. Germline V gene data show CDR1 as GTSNPN and CDR2 as SVGIG (reference sequence). The CDR3 DNA reads as TGTGCCGGAAACAGGGGGGCGAACACTGAAGCTTTCTTT. It specifies CAGNRGANTEAFF.

The chain combines TRBV6-2 or TRBV6-3 with TRBJ2-5; 13 bases fit TRBD2. Germline V gives CDR1 MNHEY, CDR2 SVGEGT. Losses at the gene ends were 4 bases for V and 4 bases for J; bases not matched to a gene: 3. The CDR3 has 15 residues. The CDR3 bases are TGTGCCAGCAGTTCACTAGCGGGAGGGCGAGAGACCCAGTACTTC. It is translated as CASSSLAGGRETQYF.